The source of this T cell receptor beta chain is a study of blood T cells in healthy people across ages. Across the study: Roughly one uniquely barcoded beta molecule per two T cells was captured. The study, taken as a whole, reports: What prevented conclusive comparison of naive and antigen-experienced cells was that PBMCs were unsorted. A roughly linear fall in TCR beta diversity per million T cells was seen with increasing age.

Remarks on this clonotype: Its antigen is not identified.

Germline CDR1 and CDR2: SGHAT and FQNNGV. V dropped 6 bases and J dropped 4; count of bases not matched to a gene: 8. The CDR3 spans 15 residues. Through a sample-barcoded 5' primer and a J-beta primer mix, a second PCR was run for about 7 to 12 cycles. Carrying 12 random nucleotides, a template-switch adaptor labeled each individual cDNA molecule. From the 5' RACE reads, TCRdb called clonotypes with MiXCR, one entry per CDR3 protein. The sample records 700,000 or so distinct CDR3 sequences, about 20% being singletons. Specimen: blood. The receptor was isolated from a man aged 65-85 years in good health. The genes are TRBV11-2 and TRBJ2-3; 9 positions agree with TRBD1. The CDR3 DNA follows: TGTGCCAGCAGGAATCTGGGACAGGGACCAGATACGCAGTATTTT. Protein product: CASRNLGQGPDTQYF.